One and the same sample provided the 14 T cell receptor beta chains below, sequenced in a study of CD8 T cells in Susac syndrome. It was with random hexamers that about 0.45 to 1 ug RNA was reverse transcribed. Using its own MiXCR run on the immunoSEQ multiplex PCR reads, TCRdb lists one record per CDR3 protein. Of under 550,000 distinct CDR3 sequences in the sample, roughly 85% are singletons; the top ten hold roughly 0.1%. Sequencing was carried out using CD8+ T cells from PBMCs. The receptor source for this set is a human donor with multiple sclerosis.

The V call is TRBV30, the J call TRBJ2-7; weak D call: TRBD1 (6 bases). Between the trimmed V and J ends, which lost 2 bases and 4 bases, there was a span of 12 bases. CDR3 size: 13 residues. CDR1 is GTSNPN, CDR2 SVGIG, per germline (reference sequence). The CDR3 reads CAWSPTGNYEQYF. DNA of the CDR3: TGTGCCTGGAGTCCCACAGGGAATTACGAGCAGTACTTC.

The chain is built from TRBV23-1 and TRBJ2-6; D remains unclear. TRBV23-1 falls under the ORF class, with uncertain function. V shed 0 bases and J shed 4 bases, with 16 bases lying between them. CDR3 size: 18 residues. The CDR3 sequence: CASSQSERLAKGANVLTF. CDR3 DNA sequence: TGCGCCAGCAGTCAATCGGAGAGGTTGGCGAAAGGGGCCAACGTCCTGACTTTC.

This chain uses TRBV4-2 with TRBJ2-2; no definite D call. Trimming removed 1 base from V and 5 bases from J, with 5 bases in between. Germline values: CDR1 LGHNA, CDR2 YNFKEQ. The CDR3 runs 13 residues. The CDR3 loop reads CASSQGVTGELFF. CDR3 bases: TGTGCCAGCAGCCAAGGGGTGACCGGGGAGCTGTTTTTT.

The CDR3, as DNA: TGCGCCAGCAGCTTGGAGGCAGGGATCTCCAATGAGCAGTTCTTC. Its protein is CASSLEAGISNEQFF. The rearrangement uses TRBV5-1 and TRBJ2-1, with D maybe TRBD1 (5 bases). This CDR3 has 15 residues. The V gene lost 0 bases and the J gene lost 6 bases, with 13 bases spanning the gap. CDR1 and CDR2 from the germline V gene are SGHRS and YFSETQ.

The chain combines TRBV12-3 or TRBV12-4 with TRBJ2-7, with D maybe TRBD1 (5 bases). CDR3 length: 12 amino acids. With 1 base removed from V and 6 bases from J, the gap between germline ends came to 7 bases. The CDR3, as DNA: TGTGCCAGCAGTTTAGACAGGACCGAGCAGTACTTC. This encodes CASSLDRTEQYF.

The CDR3 bases are TGTGCCAGCAGCTTGGGGGCTGACCCCTACGAGCAGTACTTC. Translated: CASSLGADPYEQYF. This chain uses TRBV5-6 with TRBJ2-7, with D unclear. Trimming pared 0 bases from V and 2 bases from J, leaving 9 bases between. Germline V gives CDR1 SGHDT, CDR2 YYEEEE. The CDR3 covers 14 residues.

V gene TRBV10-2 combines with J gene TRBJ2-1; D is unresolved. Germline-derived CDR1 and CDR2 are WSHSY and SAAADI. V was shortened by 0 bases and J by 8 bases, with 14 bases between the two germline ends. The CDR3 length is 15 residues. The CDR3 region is CASSESGSGPDEQFF. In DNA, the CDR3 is TGCGCCAGCAGTGAGTCGGGATCAGGACCGGATGAGCAGTTCTTC.

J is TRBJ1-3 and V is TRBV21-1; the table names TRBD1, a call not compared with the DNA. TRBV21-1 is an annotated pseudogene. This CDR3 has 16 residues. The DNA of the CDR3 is TGTGCCAGCAGCAAACGGCGCAGGTACTCTGGAAACACCATATATTTT. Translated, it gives CASSKRRRYSGNTIYF.

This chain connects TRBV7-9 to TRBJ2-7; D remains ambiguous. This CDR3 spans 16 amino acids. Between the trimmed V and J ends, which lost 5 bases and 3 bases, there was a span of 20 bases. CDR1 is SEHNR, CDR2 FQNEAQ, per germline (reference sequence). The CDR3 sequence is CASSHLPGGAFYEQYF. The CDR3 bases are TGTGCCAGCAGCCATTTACCTGGCGGTGCCTTCTACGAGCAGTACTTC.

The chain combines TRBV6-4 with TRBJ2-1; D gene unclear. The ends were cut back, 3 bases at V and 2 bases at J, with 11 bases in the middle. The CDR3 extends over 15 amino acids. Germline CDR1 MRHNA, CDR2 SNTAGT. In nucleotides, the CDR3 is TGTGCCAGCAGTGAGAGGACCGAAGCCTACAATGAGCAGTTCTTC. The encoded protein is CASSERTEAYNEQFF.

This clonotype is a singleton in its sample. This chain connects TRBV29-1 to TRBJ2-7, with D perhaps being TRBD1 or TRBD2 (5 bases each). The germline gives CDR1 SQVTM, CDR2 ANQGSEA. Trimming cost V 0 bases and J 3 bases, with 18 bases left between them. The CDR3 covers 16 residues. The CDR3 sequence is CSVEDGRGEGGYEQYF. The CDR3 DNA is TGCAGCGTTGAAGATGGAAGGGGAGAAGGAGGCTACGAGCAGTACTTC.

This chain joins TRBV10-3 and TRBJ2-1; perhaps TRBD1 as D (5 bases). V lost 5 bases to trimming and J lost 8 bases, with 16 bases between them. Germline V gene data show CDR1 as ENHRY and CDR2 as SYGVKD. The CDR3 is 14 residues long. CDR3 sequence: CAISQTQEFDEQFF. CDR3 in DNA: TGTGCCATCAGTCAGACACAGGAGTTCGATGAGCAGTTCTTC.

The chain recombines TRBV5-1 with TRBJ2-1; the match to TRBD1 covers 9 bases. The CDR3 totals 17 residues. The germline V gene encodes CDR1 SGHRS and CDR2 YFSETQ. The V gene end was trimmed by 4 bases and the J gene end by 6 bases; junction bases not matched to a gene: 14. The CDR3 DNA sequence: TGCGCCAGCAGCAGGCGGGACAGGGCCCTTTCCGTCAATGAGCAGTTCTTC. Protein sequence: CASSRRDRALSVNEQFF.

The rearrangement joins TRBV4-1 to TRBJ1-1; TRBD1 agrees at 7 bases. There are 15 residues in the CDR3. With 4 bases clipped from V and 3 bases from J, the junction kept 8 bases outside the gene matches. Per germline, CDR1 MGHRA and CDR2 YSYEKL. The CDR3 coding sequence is TGCGCCAGCAGCCCGCACCGGGACAGTTACACTGAAGCTTTCTTT. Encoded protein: CASSPHRDSYTEAFF.